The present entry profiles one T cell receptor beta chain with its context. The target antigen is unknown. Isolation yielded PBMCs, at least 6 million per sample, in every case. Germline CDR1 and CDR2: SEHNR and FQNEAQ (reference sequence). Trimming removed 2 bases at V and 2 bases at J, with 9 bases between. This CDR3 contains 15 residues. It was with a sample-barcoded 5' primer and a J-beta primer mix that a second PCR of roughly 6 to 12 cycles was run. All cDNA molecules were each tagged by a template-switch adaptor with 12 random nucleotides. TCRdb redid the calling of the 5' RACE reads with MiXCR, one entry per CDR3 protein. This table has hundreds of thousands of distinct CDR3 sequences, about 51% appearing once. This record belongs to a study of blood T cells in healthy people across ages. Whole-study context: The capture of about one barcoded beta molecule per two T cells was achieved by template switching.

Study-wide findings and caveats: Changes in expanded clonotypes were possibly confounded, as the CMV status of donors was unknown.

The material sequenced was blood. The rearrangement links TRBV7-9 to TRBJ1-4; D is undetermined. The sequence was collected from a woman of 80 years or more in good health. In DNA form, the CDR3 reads TGTGCCAGCAGCTTATCCGGGGTGACTAATGAAAAACTGTTTTTT. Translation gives CASSLSGVTNEKLFF.